The 21 T cell receptor beta chains in this list originate from one sample, sequenced in a study of T-cell reconstitution after alpha-beta-depleted transplantation in children. It was with unique molecular identifiers that the TCRbeta library was prepared. TCRdb re-called the PCR reads through MiXCR, storing one row per CDR3 protein. The sample lists over 150,000 distinct CDR3 sequences, 8.5% to 14% occurring once. This specimen consisted of PBMCs, obtained before TCRalphabeta/CD19-depleted stem cell transplant. These TCRs come from a boy between 2 and 15 years old with acute myeloid leukemia, due to receive a stem cell transplant.

This clonotype was counted many times. The rearrangement joins TRBV3-1 to TRBJ2-1, with 8 bases matching TRBD2. V shed 5 bases and J 6 bases; nucleotides not matched to a gene: 6. Germline CDR1 reads LGHDT; CDR2 reads YNNKEL (reference sequence). This CDR3 is built from 14 residues. The CDR3 region is CASSVSGTSNEQFF. The CDR3 DNA follows: TGTGCCAGCAGCGTCTCCGGGACTAGCAATGAGCAGTTCTTC.

This clonotype was observed at least ten times. V is TRBV5-4 and J is TRBJ1-1; D gene uncertain. Germline V lookup: CDR1 SGHNT, CDR2 YYREEE (reference sequence). The CDR3 spans 14 residues. Trimming removed 4 bases from V and 1 base from J, with 11 bases in between. The CDR3 sequence is CASSPLSGNTEAFF. For the CDR3, the DNA is TGTGCCAGCAGCCCCTTGAGCGGGAACACTGAAGCTTTCTTT.

This clonotype was observed many times. The chain is built from TRBV27 and TRBJ2-1; D may be TRBD2 (5 bases). Trimming cost V 5 bases and J 0 bases, with 14 bases left between them. The CDR3 totals 16 residues. CDR1 is MNHEY, CDR2 SMNVEV, per germline (reference sequence). The CDR3: CASSTLQTISYNEQFF. In DNA, the CDR3 is TGTGCCAGCAGTACCCTTCAGACTATCTCCTACAATGAGCAGTTCTTC.

This clonotype came up a few times. The chain uses TRBV29-1 and TRBJ2-3; D is possibly TRBD2 (7 bases). The CDR3 is 13 residues long. The V gene's germline CDR1 is SQVTM and CDR2 ANQGSEA. Deletions cut 6 bases from V and 6 bases from J, with 16 bases between. This chain's CDR3 is CSVAVGGGDTQYF. The CDR3 bases are TGCAGCGTGGCAGTAGGGGGAGGGGATACGCAGTATTTT.

This clonotype was picked up many times. The V and J genes are TRBV11-2 and TRBJ2-5; 10 bases agree with TRBD1. V shed 4 bases and J 3 bases; nucleotides not matched to a gene: 5. The CDR3 is made up of 15 amino acids. Looked up from germline, CDR1 is SGHAT and CDR2 is FQNNGV. The CDR3 sequence is CASSSFGTGEETQYF. The CDR3 DNA reads as TGTGCCAGCAGCTCTTTCGGGACAGGGGAAGAGACCCAGTACTTC.

Many counts were recorded for this clonotype. The rearrangement joins TRBV5-1 to TRBJ2-3; no clear D gene. V dropped 0 bases and J dropped 6 bases, with 8 bases sitting between them. This CDR3 is 13 amino acids long. CDR1 is SGHRS and CDR2 is YFSETQ in the germline V gene. The CDR3 nucleotides read TGCGCCAGCAGCTTGGGTTCGAGGGATACGCAGTATTTT. Translating gives CASSLGSRDTQYF. Supplemented by reference TRBV5-1 and TRBJ2-3, the full variable domain reads KAGVTQTPRYLIKTRGQQVTLSCSPISGHRSVSWYQQTPGQGLQFLFEYFSETQRNKGNFPGRFSGRQFSNSRSEMNVSTLELGDSALYLCASSLGSRDTQYFGPGTRLTVL.

This clonotype occurred many times. The V call is TRBV7-9, the J call TRBJ1-6, with D unresolved. The V end lost 2 bases, the J end lost 8 bases, and 16 bases lay between the germline ends. From germline, CDR1 is SEHNR and CDR2 FQNEAQ (reference sequence). This CDR3 spans 16 amino acids. CDR3 DNA: TGTGCCAGCAGCTTAACGACAATCGTCGGACATTCACCCCTCCACTTT. As protein: CASSLTTIVGHSPLHF.

CDR3 in amino acids: CASSQAARPPEQFF. The CDR3 nucleotides are TGTGCCAGCAGCCAAGCGGCAAGGCCCCCTGAGCAGTTCTTC. This rearrangement joins TRBV3-1 to TRBJ2-1; D gene unclear. The CDR3 covers 14 residues. Per the germline V gene, CDR1 is LGHDT and CDR2 is YNNKEL (reference sequence). The germline V and J ends were trimmed by 1 base and 9 bases, with 13 bases remaining between them.

About this clonotype: The CDR3 carries no conserved terminal phenylalanine or tryptophan, so it likely arises from a read error. The chain carries TRBV29-1 and TRBJ2-1, with a possible D match to TRBD2 (5 bases). CDR3 length equals 15 residues. The V end was cut by 2 bases, the J end by 8 bases, with 19 bases between. Per the germline V gene, CDR1 is SQVTM and CDR2 is ANQGSEA. This chain's CDR3 is CSVEWRNGRYDEQFL. CDR3 sequence (DNA): TGCAGCGTTGAATGGAGGAACGGAAGGTACGATGAGCAGTTCTTA.

This clonotype was observed many times. The rearrangement links TRBV27 to TRBJ1-1; 7 bases align to TRBD1. This CDR3 is 15 amino acids long. Germline V gene data show CDR1 as MNHEY and CDR2 as SMNVEV (reference sequence). The J segment lost 1 base and the V segment lost 6 bases, leaving 8 bases of the junction unmatched. In nucleotides, the CDR3 is TGTGCCAGCAGGCAGGCAGGGGGAGGGAACACTGAAGCTTTCTTT. Its translation is CASRQAGGGNTEAFF.

This clonotype appeared many times. The rearrangement uses TRBV4-1 and TRBJ2-1, with 11 nucleotides matching TRBD2. The V gene end was trimmed by 2 bases and the J gene end by 15 bases; junction bases not matched to a gene: 12. Germline-derived CDR1 and CDR2 are MGHRA and YSYEKL. The CDR3 has 15 amino acids. The chain's CDR3 is CASSQPTSGTFEWFF. The CDR3 DNA reads as TGCGCCAGCAGCCAACCGACTAGCGGGACTTTCGAGTGGTTCTTC.

The chain is built from TRBV3-1 and TRBJ2-1; TRBD2 aligns across 8 bases. Per the germline V gene, CDR1 is LGHDT and CDR2 is YNNKEL (reference sequence). The CDR3 loop spans 16 amino acids. The J segment lost 7 bases and the V segment lost 8 bases, leaving 16 bases of the junction unmatched. CDR3 sequence reads: CASCKTPGGRRNEQFF. In DNA form, the CDR3 reads TGTGCCAGCTGCAAAACTCCGGGCGGGAGGAGGAATGAGCAGTTCTTC.

This clonotype was recorded many times. The V gene is TRBV5-5, the J gene TRBJ2-7; D is ambiguous. This CDR3 spans 13 amino acids. Trimming took off 1 base at V and 3 bases at J, with 8 bases between the two ends. The germline CDR1 and CDR2 sequences are SGHKS and YYEKEE (reference sequence). The CDR3 nucleotides are TGTGCCAGCAGCTTGAGAATCCTCTACGAGCAGTACGTC. As protein: CASSLRILYEQYV.

The chain carries TRBV5-4 and TRBJ2-3; no firm D call. From germline, CDR1 is SGHNT and CDR2 YYREEE (reference sequence). The CDR3 spans 14 residues. The V and J ends lost 0 bases and 4 bases respectively, with 9 bases between them. For the CDR3, the DNA is TGTGCCAGCAGCTTGGTGGTCTTCGCAGATACGCAGTATTTT. Protein: CASSLVVFADTQYF. Complete variable domain (other parts from reference TRBV5-4 and TRBJ2-3): ETGVTQSPTHLIKTRGQQVTLRCSSQSGHNTVSWYQQALGQGPQFIFQYYREEENGRGNFPPRFSGLQFPNYSSELNVNALELDDSALYLCASSLVVFADTQYFGPGTRLTVL.

This clonotype has ten or more counts. The rearrangement links TRBV27 to TRBJ1-5, with D unresolved. Trimming shortened V by 6 bases and J by 5 bases, and 20 bases separated the two germline ends. Looked up from germline, CDR1 is MNHEY and CDR2 is SMNVEV (reference sequence). The CDR3 sequence is 16 residues long. CDR3 region: CASSEIRSGPDQPQHF. The CDR3, as DNA: TGTGCCAGCAGCGAAATCAGGTCGGGTCCGGATCAGCCCCAGCATTTT.

The genes are TRBV2 and TRBJ2-7; 7 bases are shared with TRBD1. This CDR3 spans 13 amino acids. The J segment lost 3 bases and the V segment lost 5 bases, leaving 4 bases of the junction unmatched. Germline V CDR1 and CDR2: SNHLY, FYNNEI. CDR3 in amino acids: CASSPRGIYEQYV. For the CDR3, the DNA is TGTGCCAGCAGTCCCAGGGGGATCTACGAGCAGTACGTC.

This clonotype was recorded at least ten times. V and J are TRBV9 and TRBJ2-2; D gene unclear. V gave up 0 bases and J gave up 5 bases, with 5 bases separating them. Germline V gene data show CDR1 as SGDLS and CDR2 as YYNGEE. CDR3 size: 13 residues. The CDR3 sequence is CASSVGDTGELFF. DNA of the CDR3: TGTGCCAGCAGCGTAGGGGATACCGGGGAGCTGTTTTTT. The entire variable domain, with the rest obtained from reference TRBV9 and TRBJ2-2, is as follows: DSGVTQTPKHLITATGQRVTLRCSPRSGDLSVYWYQQSLDQGLQFLIQYYNGEERAKGNILERFSAQQFPDLHSELNLSSLELGDSALYFCASSVGDTGELFFGEGSRLTVL.

This clonotype appeared many times. The chain joins TRBV18 to TRBJ1-2, with 9 bases aligning to TRBD1. Germline values: CDR1 KGHSH, CDR2 LQKENI. The ends lost 5 bases at V and 3 bases at J; junction bases unmatched: 1. CDR3 length: 13 residues. The CDR3 nucleotides are TGTGCCAGCTCAGGGGACAGGGACTATGGCTACACCTTC. The encoded protein is CASSGDRDYGYTF.

This clonotype appeared many times. This chain uses TRBV12-3 or TRBV12-4 with TRBJ1-5; D gene uncertain. CDR3 length: 12 amino acids. Trimming took 3 bases from V and 7 from J, leaving 7 bases between them. The CDR3 is CASSLAGQPQHF. DNA of the CDR3: TGTGCCAGCAGTTTGGCTGGGCAGCCCCAGCATTTT.

The table lists this clonotype with many counts. The J gene is TRBJ2-1, the V gene TRBV29-1; 12 positions agree with TRBD2. V shed 8 bases and J 10 bases; nucleotides not matched to a gene: 18. CDR3 length equals 16 residues. Germline CDR1 SQVTM, CDR2 ANQGSEA. The CDR3 spells CSSPGLAGLTPREQFF. CDR3 DNA: TGCAGCTCACCTGGACTAGCGGGGCTTACACCCCGAGAGCAGTTCTTC.

The gene calls are TRBV20-1 and TRBJ2-2; 12 nucleotides match TRBD2. This CDR3 is built from 15 residues. Germline V CDR1 and CDR2: DFQATT, SNEGSKA (reference sequence). CDR3 sequence (DNA): TGCAGGGCCAAGGCTAGCGGGAGGGACACCGGGGAGCTGTTTTTT. It is translated as CRAKASGRDTGELFF.